The 30 T cell receptor beta chains listed next were all sequenced from one sample in a study of blood T cell repertoires in COVID-19. Only in-frame clones appear in the TCRdb table, and some are missing; sequencing was by immunoSEQ multiplex PCR. The profile shows around 100,000 clones, approximately 90% of them singletons. The specimen sequenced was peripheral blood. Receptor source: a man aged 45 to 65 with acute or convalescent COVID-19.

This clone was picked up one time. The genes are TRBV11-3 and TRBJ2-1; D remains ambiguous. The CDR3 is 12 amino acids. Trimming took off 4 bases at V and 6 bases at J, with 7 bases between the two ends. Per germline, CDR1 SGHNT and CDR2 YENEEA. The CDR3: CASSSLSNEQFF. CDR3 coding DNA: TGTGCCAGCAGCTCACTAAGCAATGAGCAGTTCTTC.

The rearrangement links TRBV18 to TRBJ2-5; weak D call: TRBD1 (5 bases). Germline CDR1 KGHSH, CDR2 LQKENI. CDR3 length equals 11 residues. V lost 6 bases, J lost 9 bases, and 11 bases lay in between. CDR3: CASSAKGPQYF. Here the CDR3 DNA reads TGTGCCAGCTCCGCCAAGGGGCCCCAGTACTTC.

With respect to this clone: Other DNA sequences in this specimen translate into the identical CDR3. The V and J genes are TRBV9 and TRBJ1-1; D is perhaps TRBD1 (6 bases). With 0 bases removed from V and 4 bases from J, the gap between germline ends came to 10 bases. CDR1 and CDR2 (germline): SGDLS, YYNGEE. This CDR3 comprises 14 residues. The CDR3 region is CASSVARGGTEAFF. CDR3 DNA: TGTGCCAGCAGCGTAGCGAGAGGGGGCACTGAAGCTTTCTTT.

The CDR3 DNA reads as TGTGCCACCAGCAGAGTCCTCGGGGGGCTGACAGATACGCAGTATTTT. Translated, it gives CATSRVLGGLTDTQYF. V gene TRBV15 combines with J gene TRBJ2-3; tentatively, D is TRBD2 (7 bases). The ends were cut back, 1 base at V and 3 bases at J, with 14 bases in the middle. The germline V gene encodes CDR1 LNHNV and CDR2 YYDKDF (reference sequence). The length of the CDR3 is 16 residues.

The chain joins TRBV11-3 to TRBJ1-2; 7 positions match TRBD1. Germline CDR1 reads SGHNT; CDR2 reads YENEEA. V lost 5 bases to trimming and J lost 8 bases; unmatched junction nucleotides: 8. CDR3 length equals 13 residues. CDR3 in amino acids: CASSPEGAGGYTF. CDR3 bases: TGTGCCAGCAGCCCCGAGGGGGCTGGCGGCTACACCTTC. The full variable domain, completed using reference TRBV11-3 and TRBJ1-2, is EAGVVQSPRYKIIEKKQPVAFWCNPISGHNTLYWYLQNLGQGPELLIRYENEEAVDDSQLPKDRFSAERLKGVDSTLKIQPAELGDSAVYLCASSPEGAGGYTFGSGTRLTVV.

The chain joins TRBV3-1 (or the pseudogene TRBV3-2) to TRBJ1-2, with D maybe TRBD1 (5 bases). Germline assignment: CDR1 LGHDT and CDR2 YNNKEL (reference sequence). The CDR3 length is 13 residues. Trimming stripped 10 bases from V and 4 bases from J, with 16 bases between. As DNA, the CDR3 is TGTGCCACCTCAGGAAGGGGAACCTATGGCTACACCTTC. It translates to CATSGRGTYGYTF.

The chain couples TRBV14 to TRBJ1-1; TRBD1 is a possible D gene (6 bases). Germline V CDR1 and CDR2: SGHDN, FVKESK. This CDR3 has 16 amino acids. Deletions cut 2 bases from V and 3 bases from J, with 16 bases between. CDR3 region: CASSQRRGHRDTEAFF. CDR3 sequence (DNA): TGTGCCAGCAGCCAAAGGCGGGGGCATAGGGACACTGAAGCTTTCTTT.

The chain links TRBV5-4 to TRBJ1-6; TRBD1 agrees at 7 bases. J lost 10 bases, V lost 0 bases, and 10 bases had no gene match. The CDR3 consists of 16 residues. Per the germline V gene, CDR1 is SGHNT and CDR2 is YYREEE (reference sequence). CDR3 region: CASSLAHSGGVSPLHF. As DNA, the CDR3 is TGTGCCAGCAGCTTGGCCCACTCAGGGGGAGTCTCACCCCTCCACTTT.

The rearrangement uses TRBV18 and TRBJ2-1; 8 bases line up with TRBD1. The CDR3 is made up of 14 amino acids. V was pared by 3 bases and J by 8 bases, with 6 bases of the junction left unmatched. CDR1 and CDR2 (germline): KGHSH, LQKENI. CDR3 protein: CASSPRTGWDEQFF. The CDR3, as DNA: TGTGCCAGCTCACCTCGGACAGGGTGGGATGAGCAGTTCTTC.

The V call is TRBV7-6, the J call TRBJ2-1; TRBD2 agrees at 9 bases. J gave up 5 bases and V 2 bases, and 7 bases lay outside the gene matches. There are 16 residues in the CDR3. CDR1 is SGHVS and CDR2 is FNYEAQ in the germline V gene. CDR3 sequence reads: CASSLRPASGDNEQFF. CDR3 coding DNA: TGTGCCAGCAGCTTAAGACCGGCTAGCGGGGACAATGAGCAGTTCTTC. Based on the CDR3 plus reference TRBV7-6 and TRBJ2-1, the full variable domain is GAGVSQSPRYKVTKRGQDVALRCDPISGHVSLYWYRQALGQGPEFLTYFNYEAQQDKSGLPNDRFSAERPEGSISTLTIQRTEQRDSAMYRCASSLRPASGDNEQFFGPGTRLTVL.

This rearrangement joins TRBV19 to TRBJ1-2, with D perhaps matching TRBD1 (6 bases). V gave up 6 bases and J gave up 1 base, with 18 bases separating them. CDR1 is LNHDA, CDR2 SQIVND, per germline (reference sequence). This CDR3 contains 16 residues. The DNA of the CDR3 is TGTGCCAGTAGCCCCTTTGGCGGGGGCCTTAACTATGGCTACACCTTC. As protein: CASSPFGGGLNYGYTF. Full variable domain (remainder filled in from reference TRBV19 and TRBJ1-2): DGGITQSPKYLFRKEGQNVTLSCEQNLNHDAMYWYRQDPGQGLRLIYYSQIVNDFQKGDIAEGYSVSREKKESFPLTVTSAQKNPTAFYLCASSPFGGGLNYGYTFGSGTRLTVV.

The chain joins TRBV7-9 to TRBJ2-3; D is possibly TRBD2 (6 bases). The V gene lost 5 bases and the J gene lost 3 bases, with 12 bases spanning the gap. The CDR3 extends over 14 amino acids. Germline V gene data show CDR1 as SEHNR and CDR2 as FQNEAQ (reference sequence). The CDR3 DNA is TGTGCCAGCAGCGCATACCGGGAGACAGATACGCAGTATTTT. Its protein product is CASSAYRETDTQYF.

This clone was observed once. The chain couples TRBV18 to TRBJ2-6, with TRBD2 matching 16 bases. Germline V gene lookup returns CDR1 KGHSH and CDR2 LQKENI. Trimming removed 6 bases from V and 0 bases from J; junction bases left unmatched: 5. The CDR3 covers 19 residues. The CDR3 reads CASSPGLAGGLSGANVLTF. DNA of the CDR3: TGTGCCAGCTCTCCGGGACTAGCGGGAGGGCTCTCTGGGGCCAACGTCCTGACTTTC.

Note on this clone: In the same sample, other DNA sequences code for this CDR3. The chain carries TRBV24-1 and TRBJ1-2; TRBD1 agrees at 8 bases. CDR1 KGHDR and CDR2 SFDVKD come from the germline V gene. After removal of 3 bases from V and 0 bases from J, the junction contained 2 bases not matched to a gene. The CDR3 has 15 amino acids. CDR3 sequence: CATSDPGQANYGYTF. Here the CDR3 DNA reads TGTGCCACCAGTGATCCGGGACAGGCTAACTATGGCTACACCTTC.

The chain employs TRBV4-1 and TRBJ2-4; TRBD2 matches 8 bases. Germline V gene data show CDR1 as MGHRA and CDR2 as YSYEKL. The CDR3 has 15 amino acids. V was clipped by 0 bases and J by 8 bases; unmatched bases: 6. In DNA form, the CDR3 reads TGCGCCAGCAGCCAAGAGTCAGCGGGGGCGGACATTCAGTACTTC. This codes for CASSQESAGADIQYF.

This CDR3 reads CASGLAGRTDTQYF. As DNA, the CDR3 is TGTGCCAGTGGACTAGCGGGTCGCACAGATACGCAGTATTTT. J is TRBJ2-3 and V is TRBV19, with 11 bases that match TRBD2. Losses at the gene ends were 8 bases for V and 1 base for J; bases not matched to a gene: 2. The germline gives CDR1 LNHDA, CDR2 SQIVND (reference sequence). The CDR3 runs 14 residues.

The chain links TRBV7-8 to TRBJ2-7; TRBD1 matches at 7 bases. The CDR3 contains 14 residues. Unmatched junction bases numbered 7, after V lost 5 bases and J lost 3 bases. The germline CDR1 and CDR2 sequences are SGHVS and FQNEAQ. The CDR3 nucleotides are TGTGCCAGCAGCCACGGGACAGTAGTCTACGAGCAGTACTTC. It translates to CASSHGTVVYEQYF.

The table lists this clone with a few counts. J is TRBJ1-1 and V is TRBV30, with D maybe TRBD1 (5 bases). In germline, CDR1 is GTSNPN, CDR2 SVGIG (reference sequence). The CDR3 extends over 12 amino acids. Deletions cut 2 bases from V and 8 bases from J, with 12 bases between. CDR3 sequence reads: CAWSTGFGEAFF. The CDR3 bases are TGTGCCTGGAGTACAGGCTTTGGAGAAGCTTTCTTT.

About this clone itself: Its ends do not fully match the called genes, so a read error is possible. The chain is built from TRBV29-1 and TRBJ2-1; 7 nucleotides match TRBD2. There are 11 residues in the CDR3. Germline CDR1 and CDR2: SQVTM and ANQGSEA. CDR3 sequence: CSVEALAVKFF. CDR3 bases: TGCAGCGTGGAAGCCCTAGCGGTGAAGTTCTTC.

V usage is TRBV2 and J usage is TRBJ1-2; D not certain. Germline V CDR1 and CDR2: SNHLY, FYNNEI. Trimming cost V 5 bases and J 6 bases, with 10 bases left between them. CDR3 length equals 12 residues. The CDR3 loop is CASSSTLDGYTF. As DNA, the CDR3 is TGTGCCAGCAGTTCGACACTGGATGGCTACACCTTC.

The chain carries TRBV5-1 and TRBJ2-2, with TRBD2 as a possible D gene (5 bases). The germline gives CDR1 SGHRS, CDR2 YFSETQ. The CDR3 runs 16 residues. V was trimmed by 3 bases and J by 3 bases, leaving 15 bases between them. The CDR3 nucleotides read TGCGCCAGCAGCTCCTTGGACGGACTGTACACCGGGGAGCTGTTTTTT. Its translation is CASSSLDGLYTGELFF.

The CDR3 coding sequence is TGTGCCAGCAGCTTAGACTTAGACAGGAGTCATCAGCCCCAGCATTTT. This sequence encodes CASSLDLDRSHQPQHF. J is TRBJ1-5 and V is TRBV11-3; possible D gene TRBD1, 6 bases. The V end lost 0 bases, the J end lost 5 bases, and 14 bases lay between the germline ends. The CDR3 length is 16 residues. From germline, CDR1 is SGHNT and CDR2 YENEEA. The entire variable domain, with the rest obtained from reference TRBV11-3 and TRBJ1-5, is as follows: EAGVVQSPRYKIIEKKQPVAFWCNPISGHNTLYWYLQNLGQGPELLIRYENEEAVDDSQLPKDRFSAERLKGVDSTLKIQPAELGDSAVYLCASSLDLDRSHQPQHFGDGTRLSIL.

The V and J genes are TRBV11-2 and TRBJ2-3; 11 bases match TRBD1. The V gene's germline CDR1 is SGHAT and CDR2 FQNNGV. The CDR3 runs 16 residues. J gave up 4 bases and V 3 bases, and 6 bases lay outside the gene matches. This CDR3 is CASSLAGQGAADTQYF. The CDR3 DNA reads as TGTGCCAGCAGCTTGGCTGGACAGGGGGCAGCAGATACGCAGTATTTT.

The rearrangement joins TRBV30 to TRBJ2-4; the match to TRBD1 covers 11 bases. CDR1 is GTSNPN, CDR2 SVGIG, per germline (reference sequence). J was trimmed by 6 bases and V by 3 bases; bases with no gene match: 7. This CDR3 is 15 amino acids long. For the CDR3, the DNA is TGTGCCTGGAGGACGGGGACAGGGGGGGCAAACATTCAGTACTTC. Its translation: CAWRTGTGGANIQYF.

The chain links TRBV4-1 to TRBJ1-3; a weak D match, TRBD1 (6 bases). This CDR3 has 15 amino acids. The V gene lost 0 bases and the J gene lost 2 bases, with 8 bases spanning the gap. Germline V gene lookup returns CDR1 MGHRA and CDR2 YSYEKL. CDR3 sequence reads: CASSQDGGPGNTIYF. The CDR3, as DNA: TGCGCCAGCAGCCAAGATGGGGGCCCTGGAAACACCATATATTTT.

The rearrangement links TRBV6-5 to TRBJ2-1, with D possibly being TRBD1 (5 bases). Trimming cost V 7 bases and J 7 bases, with 17 bases left between them. Germline-derived CDR1 and CDR2 are MNHEY and SVGAGI. The CDR3 spans 14 residues. The CDR3 bases are TGTGCCAGCACCCCCACCTTTAGGGGAAATGAGCAGTTCTTC. Its protein is CASTPTFRGNEQFF.

The chain employs TRBV30 and TRBJ1-6, with D tentatively TRBD1 (6 bases). The CDR3 spans 16 residues. Deletions cut 4 bases from V and 6 bases from J, with 19 bases between. Germline V CDR1 and CDR2: GTSNPN, SVGIG (reference sequence). The CDR3: CAWTMRGGTVNSPLHF. CDR3 nucleotides: TGTGCCTGGACGATGAGAGGGGGTACAGTTAATTCACCCCTCCACTTT.

To note about this clone: The missing conserved phenylalanine or tryptophan at the end of this CDR3 makes a read error likely. Because the CDR3's place on the DNA is in doubt, the DNA is left out and the CDR3 is given as listed by TCRdb. The chain links TRBV12-3 or TRBV12-4 to TRBJ1-4; the tabulated D call, TRBD1, remains unverified against the DNA. A total of 10 residues make up the CDR3, ends included. The CDR3 loop is CASTITRTGD.

The chain links TRBV19 to TRBJ1-6, with 7 nucleotides matching TRBD1. The germline V gene encodes CDR1 LNHDA and CDR2 SQIVND (reference sequence). The CDR3 has 14 residues. V trimming: 7 bases; J trimming: 6 bases; junction bases outside the gene matches: 6. The CDR3: CASKPGQPNSPLHF. In nucleotides, the CDR3 is TGTGCCAGTAAGCCGGGACAGCCTAATTCACCCCTCCACTTT.

This clone was detected once. The chain uses TRBV24-1 and TRBJ2-1, with 11 bases aligning to TRBD2. CDR1 is KGHDR, CDR2 SFDVKD, per germline. J was trimmed by 5 bases and V by 5 bases; bases with no gene match: 7. The CDR3 spans 16 residues. The CDR3 region is CATSGRGTSGNNEQFF. The DNA for the CDR3 is TGTGCCACCAGTGGCCGGGGGACTAGCGGTAACAATGAGCAGTTCTTC.